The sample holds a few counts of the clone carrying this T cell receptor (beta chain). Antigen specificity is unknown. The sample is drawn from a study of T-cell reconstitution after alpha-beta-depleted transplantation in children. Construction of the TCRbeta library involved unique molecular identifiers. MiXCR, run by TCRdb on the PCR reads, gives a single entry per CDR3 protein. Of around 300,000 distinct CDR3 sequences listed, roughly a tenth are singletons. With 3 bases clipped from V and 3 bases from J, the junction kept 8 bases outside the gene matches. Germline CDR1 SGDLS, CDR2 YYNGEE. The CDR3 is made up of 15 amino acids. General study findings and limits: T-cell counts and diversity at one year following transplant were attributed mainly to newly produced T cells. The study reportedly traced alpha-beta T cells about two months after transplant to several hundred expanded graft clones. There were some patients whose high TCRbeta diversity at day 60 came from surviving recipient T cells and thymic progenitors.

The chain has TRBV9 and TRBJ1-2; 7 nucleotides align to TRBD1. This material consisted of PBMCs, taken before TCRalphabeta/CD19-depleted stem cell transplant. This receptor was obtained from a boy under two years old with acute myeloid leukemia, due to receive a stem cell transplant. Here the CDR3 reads CASSALRDSHYGYTF. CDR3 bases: TGTGCCAGCAGCGCCCTCCGGGACAGCCACTATGGCTACACCTTC.